One and the same sample provided the 21 T cell receptor beta chains below, sequenced in a study of blood T cell repertoires in COVID-19. The method was immunoSEQ multiplex PCR; TCRdb's version includes in-frame clones alone and lacks a portion of them. Found here are about 100,000 clones, 88% of them singletons; the top ten hold 5%. Sequenced: peripheral blood. These receptors all come from a human donor in a cohort sampled during active COVID-19.

This sequence joins TRBV5-8 and TRBJ1-6; D not certain. This CDR3 comprises 15 residues. Trimming took off 1 base at V and 7 bases at J, with 12 bases between the two ends. Germline CDR1 is SGHTS and CDR2 is YDEGEE. For the CDR3, the DNA is TGTGCCAGCAGCTTGCTAACAGCGGGGAATTCACCCCTCCACTTT. Its translation: CASSLLTAGNSPLHF.

This chain joins TRBV20-1 and TRBJ1-1, with D unresolved. The CDR3 length is 11 residues. V was shortened by 3 bases and J by 6 bases, with 8 bases between the two germline ends. Germline V CDR1 and CDR2: DFQATT, SNEGSKA (reference sequence). CDR3 protein: CSASLIAEAFF. CDR3 sequence (DNA): TGCAGTGCTAGTCTTATCGCTGAAGCTTTCTTT.

The chain carries TRBV2 and TRBJ2-5; D is unclear. This CDR3 comprises 14 residues. V shed 8 bases and J shed 4 bases, with 17 bases lying between them. Germline V gene lookup returns CDR1 SNHLY and CDR2 FYNNEI. The CDR3 region is CASAIRLKVETQYF. The CDR3 DNA reads as TGTGCCAGCGCCATAAGACTGAAGGTAGAGACCCAGTACTTC. The variable domain in full, with the rest retrieved from reference TRBV2 and TRBJ2-5, is EPEVTQTPSHQVTQMGQEVILRCVPISNHLYFYWYRQILGQKVEFLVSFYNNEISEKSEIFDDQFSVERPDGSNFTLKIRSTKLEDSAMYFCASAIRLKVETQYFGPGTRLLVL.

In DNA, the CDR3 is TGCACCAGCAGTTACGCCGCTTGCTTAGCGGGAGATGGGGCCTCCTACAATGAGCAGTTCTTC. It is translated as CTSSYAACLAGDGASYNEQFF. The chain employs TRBV1 and TRBJ2-1; the tabulated D call, TRBD2, remains unverified against the DNA. TRBV1 constitutes a pseudogene. This CDR3 contains 21 residues.

This clone turned up a few times. Other DNA sequences from this sample encode an identical CDR3 as well. The chain links TRBV6-5 to TRBJ2-7; 9 bases are a match to TRBD1. Trimming removed 0 bases from V and 3 bases from J; junction bases left unmatched: 3. Germline CDR1 is MNHEY and CDR2 is SVGAGI. CDR3 size: 15 residues. The CDR3 region is CASSYSGTGNYEQYF. CDR3 coding DNA: TGTGCCAGCAGTTACTCGGGGACAGGGAACTACGAGCAGTACTTC.

This rearrangement joins TRBV18 to TRBJ2-1; D possibly corresponds to TRBD2 (6 bases). Trimming shortened V by 3 bases and J by 4 bases, and 13 bases separated the two germline ends. This CDR3 is built from 15 residues. Germline CDR1 and CDR2: KGHSH and LQKENI. The CDR3 DNA is TGTGCCAGCTCACCTCGGCGGGATAGTTACAATGAGCAGTTCTTC. This translates into CASSPRRDSYNEQFF.

The chain joins TRBV19 to TRBJ1-1; D ambiguous. Trimming pared 10 bases from V and 0 bases from J, leaving 21 bases between. Germline CDR1 is LNHDA and CDR2 is SQIVND (reference sequence). This CDR3 contains 16 residues. CDR3 sequence: CATPTGTPPLNTEAFF. The CDR3 DNA follows: TGTGCCACCCCGACGGGAACCCCTCCGTTGAACACTGAAGCTTTCTTT.

This sequence joins TRBV4-1 and TRBJ1-2, with D possibly TRBD1 on 6 matching bases. The V end lost 0 bases, the J end lost 8 bases, and 19 bases lay between the germline ends. This CDR3 comprises 16 residues. Germline V lookup: CDR1 MGHRA, CDR2 YSYEKL. The CDR3 coding sequence is TGCGCCAGCAGCCAAGATCTTTACAGGGCTATTCAGGGCTACACCTTC. As protein: CASSQDLYRAIQGYTF.

The chain recombines TRBV6-5 with TRBJ2-2, with a tentative D call TRBD1 (5 bases). V lost 2 bases to trimming and J lost 3 bases, with 10 bases between them. The CDR3 runs 15 residues. Looked up from germline, CDR1 is MNHEY and CDR2 is SVGAGI. CDR3 loop: CASSYRGPYTGELFF. The DNA of the CDR3 is TGTGCCAGCAGTTACAGGGGCCCTTACACCGGGGAGCTGTTTTTT.

The CDR3 DNA reads TGTGCCAGCAGTTTAACTCTTAGAAATGAGGGAGCTGGCTACACCTTC. Translating gives CASSLTLRNEGAGYTF. The chain recombines TRBV28 with TRBJ1-2; no definite D call. Trimming cost V 2 bases and J 7 bases, with 20 bases left between them. The CDR3 consists of 16 residues. Germline CDR1 and CDR2: MDHEN and SYDVKM.

The gene calls are TRBV7-6 and TRBJ2-2; TRBD1 matches 7 bases. With 1 base clipped from V and 8 bases from J, the junction kept 4 bases outside the gene matches. The germline CDR1 and CDR2 sequences are SGHVS and FNYEAQ. There are 14 residues in the CDR3. CDR3 nucleotides: TGTGCCAGCAGCTTAGAAGAACAGGGGGGGGAGCTGTTTTTT. Its translation: CASSLEEQGGELFF. Complete variable domain (other parts from reference TRBV7-6 and TRBJ2-2): GAGVSQSPRYKVTKRGQDVALRCDPISGHVSLYWYRQALGQGPEFLTYFNYEAQQDKSGLPNDRFSAERPEGSISTLTIQRTEQRDSAMYRCASSLEEQGGELFFGEGSRLTVL.

The rearrangement links TRBV7-9 to TRBJ2-3, with D maybe TRBD2 (6 bases). CDR3 length equals 15 residues. Deletions cut 6 bases from V and 2 bases from J, with 15 bases between. In germline, CDR1 is SEHNR, CDR2 FQNEAQ (reference sequence). The CDR3 DNA sequence: TGTGCCAGCAGTGATACCCCTAGCGACACAGATACGCAGTATTTT. Translating gives CASSDTPSDTDTQYF.

This rearrangement joins TRBV2 to TRBJ2-3; TRBD1 might be the D (5 bases). CDR1 and CDR2 from the germline V gene are SNHLY and FYNNEI. V shed 7 bases and J shed 0 bases, with 8 bases lying between them. The CDR3 runs to 13 residues. The CDR3 DNA is TGTGCCAGCACCGGACAAAGCACAGATACGCAGTATTTT. Its translation is CASTGQSTDTQYF. The variable domain in full, completed from reference TRBV2 and TRBJ2-3, reads EPEVTQTPSHQVTQMGQEVILRCVPISNHLYFYWYRQILGQKVEFLVSFYNNEISEKSEIFDDQFSVERPDGSNFTLKIRSTKLEDSAMYFCASTGQSTDTQYFGPGTRLTVL.

V gene TRBV9 combines with J gene TRBJ2-7, with a tentative D call TRBD1 (6 bases). The CDR3 spans 16 residues. V shed 2 bases and J shed 0 bases, with 15 bases lying between them. CDR1 is SGDLS, CDR2 YYNGEE, per germline. The DNA for the CDR3 is TGTGCCAGCAGCGTGGGAACAGGGTCAGGCTCCTACGAGCAGTACTTC. Translation gives CASSVGTGSGSYEQYF.

This clone showed up just a few times. The chain recombines TRBV5-1 with TRBJ1-4, with 8 bases lining up with TRBD1. Trimming at V came to 4 bases and at J to 7 bases, leaving 9 bases not matched to a gene. The CDR3 consists of 15 residues. CDR1 SGHRS and CDR2 YFSETQ come from the germline V gene. In DNA form, the CDR3 reads TGCGCCAGCAGCACGCCAGGGGGCATAGGTGAAAAACTGTTTTTT. This sequence encodes CASSTPGGIGEKLFF.

V is TRBV7-9 and J is TRBJ1-5, with D possibly matching TRBD1 (5 bases). The CDR3 consists of 18 residues. Germline V gene lookup returns CDR1 SEHNR and CDR2 FQNEAQ (reference sequence). Trimming removed 6 bases from V and 0 bases from J, with 21 bases in between. CDR3 DNA: TGTGCCAGCAGTACTGACGGGACTGGCATCTATAGCAATCAGCCCCAGCATTTT. Translated: CASSTDGTGIYSNQPQHF.

J is TRBJ2-3 and V is TRBV7-2, with 11 bases fitting TRBD1. The junction had 2 bases not matched to a gene; V was cut back by 4 bases and J by 5 bases. In germline, CDR1 is SGHTA, CDR2 FQGNSA. This CDR3 spans 14 amino acids. CDR3 sequence: CASSSDRGRDTQYF. The DNA for the CDR3 is TGTGCCAGCAGCTCGGACAGGGGGCGAGATACGCAGTATTTT.

The chain couples TRBV15 to TRBJ2-2; weak D call: TRBD1 (5 bases). Germline V gives CDR1 LNHNV, CDR2 YYDKDF (reference sequence). With 6 bases removed from V and 2 bases from J, the gap between germline ends came to 10 bases. The CDR3 totals 14 residues. The CDR3 is CATSITGNTGELFF. Here the CDR3 DNA reads TGTGCCACCAGTATAACAGGAAACACCGGGGAGCTGTTTTTT.

The chain joins TRBV19 to TRBJ1-2; D is ambiguous. The CDR3 has 15 residues. Germline V gives CDR1 LNHDA, CDR2 SQIVND (reference sequence). Trimming took 5 bases from V and 5 from J, leaving 18 bases between them. The CDR3: CASSPRGTGIYGYTF. In nucleotides, the CDR3 is TGTGCCAGTAGTCCGCGCGGAACGGGGATATATGGCTACACCTTC.

The genes are TRBV6-2 or TRBV6-3 and TRBJ2-1; no firm D call. The CDR3 spans 14 residues. The V gene's germline CDR1 is MNHEY and CDR2 SVGEGT. Between the trimmed V and J ends, which lost 5 bases and 4 bases, there was a span of 12 bases. Written as DNA, the CDR3 is TGTGCCAGCAGTCAGGAAACTTCATACAATGAGCAGTTCTTC. It codes for CASSQETSYNEQFF.

The chain carries TRBV30 and TRBJ2-5; D is unresolved. This CDR3 spans 11 amino acids. The germline V gene has CDR1 GTSNPN and CDR2 SVGIG (reference sequence). The germline V and J ends were trimmed by 0 bases and 5 bases, with 4 bases remaining between them. The CDR3: CAWSVRETQYF. In DNA form, the CDR3 reads TGTGCCTGGAGTGTACGGGAGACCCAGTACTTC. The full variable domain, with the rest looked up from reference TRBV30 and TRBJ2-5, is SQTIHQWPATLVQPVGSPLSLECTVEGTSNPNLYWYRQAAGRGLQLLFYSVGIGQISSEVPQNLSASRPQDRQFILSSKKLLLSDSGFYLCAWSVRETQYFGPGTRLLVL.